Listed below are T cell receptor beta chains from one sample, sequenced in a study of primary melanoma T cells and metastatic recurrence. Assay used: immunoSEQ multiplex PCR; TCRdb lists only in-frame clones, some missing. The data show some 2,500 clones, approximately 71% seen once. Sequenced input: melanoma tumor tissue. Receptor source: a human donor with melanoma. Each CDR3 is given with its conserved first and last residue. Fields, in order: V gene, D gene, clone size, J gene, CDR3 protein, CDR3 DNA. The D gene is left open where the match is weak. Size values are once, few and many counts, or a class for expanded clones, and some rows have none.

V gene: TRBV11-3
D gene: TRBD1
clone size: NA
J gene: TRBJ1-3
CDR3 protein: CASSLGGQGISGNTIYF
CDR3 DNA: TGTGCCAGCAGCTTAGGAGGACAGGGGATCTCTGGAAACACCATATATTTT

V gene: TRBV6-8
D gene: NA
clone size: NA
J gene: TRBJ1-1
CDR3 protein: CASSVGETEAFF
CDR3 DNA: TGTGCCAGCAGTGTGGGGGAAACTGAAGCTTTCTTT

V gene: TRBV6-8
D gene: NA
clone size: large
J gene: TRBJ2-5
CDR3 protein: CASSRVGITQETQYF
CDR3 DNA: TGTGCCAGCAGCAGGGTTGGTATTACCCAAGAGACCCAGTACTTC

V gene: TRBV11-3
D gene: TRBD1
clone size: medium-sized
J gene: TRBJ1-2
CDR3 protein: CASSGTGSHYGYTF
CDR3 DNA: TGTGCCAGCAGCGGGACAGGGTCCCACTATGGCTACACCTTC

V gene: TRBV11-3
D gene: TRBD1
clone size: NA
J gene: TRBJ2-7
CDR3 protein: CASSSGQLPPYEQYF
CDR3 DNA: TGTGCCAGCAGCTCGGGACAGTTGCCCCCATACGAGCAGTACTTC

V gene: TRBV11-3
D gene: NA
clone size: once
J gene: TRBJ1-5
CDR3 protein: CASSLEGWGGSQPQHF
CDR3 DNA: TGTGCCAGCAGCTTAGAGGGTTGGGGAGGCTCTCAGCCCCAGCATTTT

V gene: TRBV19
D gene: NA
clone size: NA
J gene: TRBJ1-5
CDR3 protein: CASSTQGIGNQPQHF
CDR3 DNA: TGTGCCAGTAGTACCCAGGGTATAGGCAATCAGCCCCAGCATTTT

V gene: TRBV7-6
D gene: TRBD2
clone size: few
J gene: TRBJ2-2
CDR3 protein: CASSSPGGSRTGELFF
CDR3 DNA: TGTGCCAGCAGCTCCCCCGGCGGGAGTCGGACCGGGGAGCTGTTTTTT

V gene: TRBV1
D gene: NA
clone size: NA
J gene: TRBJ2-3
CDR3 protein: CASSQGTSGGFTDTQYF
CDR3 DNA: TGCGCCAGCAGCCAGGGGACTAGCGGGGGGTTCACAGATACGCAGTATTTT

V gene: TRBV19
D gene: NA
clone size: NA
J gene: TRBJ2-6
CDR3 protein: CASGTGTTSGANVLTF
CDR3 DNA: TGTGCCAGTGGGACCGGGACAACCTCTGGGGCCAACGTCCTGACTTTC

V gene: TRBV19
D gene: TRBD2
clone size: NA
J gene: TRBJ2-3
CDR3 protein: CASSIAAGADTQYF
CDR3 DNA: TGTGCCAGTAGTATAGCAGCGGGAGCAGATACGCAGTATTTT

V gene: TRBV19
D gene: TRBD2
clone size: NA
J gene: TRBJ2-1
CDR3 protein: CASSISGAYNEQFF
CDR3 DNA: TGTGCCAGTAGTATAAGCGGGGCCTACAATGAGCAGTTCTTC

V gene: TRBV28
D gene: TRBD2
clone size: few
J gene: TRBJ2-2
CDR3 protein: CASSLPGRANFELFF
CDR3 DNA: TGTGCCAGCAGTTTACCCGGGAGGGCCAATTTCGAGCTGTTTTTT

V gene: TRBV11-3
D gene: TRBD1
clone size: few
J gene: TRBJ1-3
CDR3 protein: CASSQGGGQGNTIYF
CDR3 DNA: TGTGCCAGCAGCCAAGGAGGGGGCCAGGGTAACACCATATATTTT

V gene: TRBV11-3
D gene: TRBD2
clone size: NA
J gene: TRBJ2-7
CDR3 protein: CASSLGLAVTEQYF
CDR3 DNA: TGTGCCAGCAGCCTCGGACTAGCGGTTACCGAGCAGTACTTC

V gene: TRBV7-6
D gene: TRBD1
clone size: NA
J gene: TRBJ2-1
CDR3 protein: CASSPGRTGGYNEQFF
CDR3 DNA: TGTGCCAGCAGTCCAGGGAGGACAGGGGGCTACAATGAGCAGTTCTTC

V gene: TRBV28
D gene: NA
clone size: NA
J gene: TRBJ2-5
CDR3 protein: CASSLPTASTQYF
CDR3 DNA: TGTGCCAGCAGTTTACCCACGGCCTCGACCCAGTACTTC

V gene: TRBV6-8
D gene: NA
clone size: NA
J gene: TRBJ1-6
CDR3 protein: CASTSWDYNSPLHF
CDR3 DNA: TGTGCCAGCACCTCGTGGGACTATAATTCACCCCTCCACTTT

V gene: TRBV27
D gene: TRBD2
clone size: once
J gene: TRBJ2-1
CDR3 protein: CASSPGLAGYNEQFF
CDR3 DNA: TGTGCCAGCAGCCCCGGACTAGCGGGTTACAATGAGCAGTTCTTC

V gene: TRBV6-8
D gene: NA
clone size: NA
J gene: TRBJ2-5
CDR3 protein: CASSRNLETQYF
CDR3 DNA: TGTGCCAGCAGCCGAAATCTAGAGACCCAGTACTTC

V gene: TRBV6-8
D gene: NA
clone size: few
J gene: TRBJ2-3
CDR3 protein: CAISPEDRVEDTQYF
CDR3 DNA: TGTGCCATCAGCCCCGAGGATAGGGTTGAAGATACGCAGTATTTT

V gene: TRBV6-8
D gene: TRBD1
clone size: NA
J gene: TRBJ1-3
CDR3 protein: CASRETGTGEGNTIYF
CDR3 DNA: TGTGCCAGCAGAGAAACCGGGACAGGGGAAGGAAACACCATATATTTT

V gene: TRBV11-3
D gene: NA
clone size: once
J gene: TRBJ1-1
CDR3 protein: CASSYRGGTGWELDTEAFF
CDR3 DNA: TGTGCCAGCAGCTACCGTGGGGGCACAGGGTGGGAGTTGGACACTGAAGCTTTCTTT

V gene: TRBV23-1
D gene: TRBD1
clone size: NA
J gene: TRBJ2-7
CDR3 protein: CASTRQGSYEQYF
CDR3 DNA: TGCGCCAGCACCCGACAGGGGTCCTACGAGCAGTACTTC

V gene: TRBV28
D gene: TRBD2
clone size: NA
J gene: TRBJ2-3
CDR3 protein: CASRAGGPVTDTQYF
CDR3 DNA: TGTGCCAGCAGAGCGGGAGGGCCTGTGACAGATACGCAGTATTTT

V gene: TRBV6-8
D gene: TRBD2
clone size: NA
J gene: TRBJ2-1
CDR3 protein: CASSLGLAGGEQFF
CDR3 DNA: TGTGCCAGCAGCCTGGGACTAGCGGGGGGAGAGCAGTTCTTC

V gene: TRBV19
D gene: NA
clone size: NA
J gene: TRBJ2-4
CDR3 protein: CASSKGEQKNIQYF
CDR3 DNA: TGTGCCAGTAGTAAGGGTGAACAGAAAAACATTCAGTACTTC

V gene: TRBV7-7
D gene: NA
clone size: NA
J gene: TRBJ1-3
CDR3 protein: CASSLASSSGNTIYF
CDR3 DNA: TGTGCCAGCAGCTTAGCGTCTAGCTCTGGAAACACCATATATTTT

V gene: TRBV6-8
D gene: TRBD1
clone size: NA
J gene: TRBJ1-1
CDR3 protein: CASSSPDRGDTEAFF
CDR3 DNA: TGTGCCAGCAGTTCCCCCGACAGGGGGGACACTGAAGCTTTCTTT

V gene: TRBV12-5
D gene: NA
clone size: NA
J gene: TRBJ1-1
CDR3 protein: CASTSDGFLNTEAFF
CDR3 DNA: TGTGCCAGCACCTCTGACGGGTTTCTTAACACTGAAGCTTTCTTT

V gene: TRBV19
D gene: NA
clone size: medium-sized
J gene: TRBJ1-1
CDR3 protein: CASRPPGVDTEAFF
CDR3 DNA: TGTGCCAGCCGCCCCCCCGGGGTGGACACTGAAGCTTTCTTT

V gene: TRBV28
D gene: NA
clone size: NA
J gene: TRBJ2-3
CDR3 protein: CASSRRGQDTQYF
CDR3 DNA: TGTGCCAGCAGTCGCCGGGGGCAGGATACGCAGTATTTT

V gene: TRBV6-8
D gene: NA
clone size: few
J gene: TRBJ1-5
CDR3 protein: CASSGLYQPQHF
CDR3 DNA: TGTGCCAGCAGCGGGTTATATCAGCCCCAGCATTTT

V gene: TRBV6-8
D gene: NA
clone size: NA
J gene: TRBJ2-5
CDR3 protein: CASSYGHGGAWETQYF
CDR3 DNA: TGTGCCAGCAGTTATGGGCACGGCGGAGCTTGGGAGACCCAGTACTTC

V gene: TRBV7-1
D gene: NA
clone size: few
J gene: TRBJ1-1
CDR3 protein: CASSLEGSVEAFF
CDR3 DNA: TGTGCCAGCAGCTTAGAGGGGTCAGTTGAAGCTTTCTTT

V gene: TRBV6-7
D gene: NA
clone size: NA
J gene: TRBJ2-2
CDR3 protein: CASSDRRKNTGELFF
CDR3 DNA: TGTGCCAGCAGTGACAGAAGAAAGAACACCGGGGAGCTGTTTTTT

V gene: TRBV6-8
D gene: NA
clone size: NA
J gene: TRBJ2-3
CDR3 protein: CASSPESGTSTDTQYF
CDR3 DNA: TGTGCCAGCAGCCCAGAGAGCGGCACTAGCACAGATACGCAGTATTTT

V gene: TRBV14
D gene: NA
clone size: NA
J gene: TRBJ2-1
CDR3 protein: CASSQAGGSEQFF
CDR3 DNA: TGTGCCAGCAGCCAAGCGGGGGGCAGTGAGCAGTTCTTC

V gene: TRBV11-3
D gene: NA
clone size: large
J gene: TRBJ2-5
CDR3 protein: CASSIRMDVFAERETQYF
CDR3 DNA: TGTGCCAGCAGCATCCGCATGGACGTCTTCGCTGAGAGAGAGACCCAGTACTTC

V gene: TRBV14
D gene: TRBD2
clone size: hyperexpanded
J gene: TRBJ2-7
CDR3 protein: CASSQGTSYEQYF
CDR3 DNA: TGTGCCAGCAGCCAAGGGACTAGCTATGAGCAGTACTTC

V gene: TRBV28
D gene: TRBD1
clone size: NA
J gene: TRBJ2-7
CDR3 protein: CASKSRGPGQYF
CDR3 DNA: TGTGCCAGCAAGAGCAGGGGGCCAGGGCAGTACTTC

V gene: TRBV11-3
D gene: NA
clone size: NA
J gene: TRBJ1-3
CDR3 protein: CASSLDDRAPGNTIYF
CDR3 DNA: TGTGCCAGCAGCTTAGACGACAGAGCCCCTGGAAACACCATATATTTT

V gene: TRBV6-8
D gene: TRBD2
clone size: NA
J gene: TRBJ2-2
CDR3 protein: CASSDLAGGRLGELFF
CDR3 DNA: TGTGCCAGCAGTGACCTGGCGGGGGGGCGTCTCGGGGAGCTGTTTTTT

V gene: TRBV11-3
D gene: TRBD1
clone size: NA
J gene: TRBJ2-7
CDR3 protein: CASSLDQGESYEQYF
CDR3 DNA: TGTGCCAGCAGCTTAGATCAGGGGGAGTCCTACGAGCAGTACTTC

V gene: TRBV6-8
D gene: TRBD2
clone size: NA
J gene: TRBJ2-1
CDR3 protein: CASSKQNRAGAYNEQFF
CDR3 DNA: TGTGCCAGCAGTAAACAAAACCGGGCGGGAGCCTACAATGAGCAGTTCTTC

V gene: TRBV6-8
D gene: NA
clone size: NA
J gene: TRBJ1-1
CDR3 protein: CAARKYSDGTEAFF
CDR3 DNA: TGTGCCGCACGGAAGTACTCGGACGGCACTGAAGCTTTCTTT

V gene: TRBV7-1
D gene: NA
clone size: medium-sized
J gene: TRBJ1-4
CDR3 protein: CASSDPNNEKLFF
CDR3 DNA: TGTGCCAGCAGCGACCCAAATAATGAAAAACTGTTTTTT